A single T cell receptor beta chain is shown here with its context. The table came from immunoSEQ multiplex PCR; TCRdb's copy has only in-frame clones and leaves some out. The data contain about 82,000 clones, around 85% of them singletons. The germline V and J ends were trimmed by 7 bases and 1 base, with 11 bases remaining between them. The CDR3 runs to 14 residues. From germline, CDR1 is WSHSY and CDR2 SAAADI. The data derive from a study of OX40 agonist ivuxolimab in advanced cancers. This specimen consisted of CD4+ or CD8+ T cells sorted from blood, obtained in a trial of the OX40 agonist ivuxolimab. The clonotype comes from an adult with an advanced solid tumor such as melanoma, head and neck, liver or kidney cancer. This chain uses TRBV10-2 with TRBJ1-5; D gene unclear. CDR3 amino acids: CASTPAGSNQPQHF. The CDR3 DNA sequence: TGCGCCAGCACTCCCGCCGGCAGCAATCAGCCCCAGCATTTT.